This T cell receptor beta chain originates from a study of CD8 T cells in ankylosing spondylitis. Study outcomes and limitations: Made up of about eight highly homologous variants, a TCR beta motif appeared characteristic of ankylosing spondylitis blood. Clones linked to the disease showed a CD8+ phenotype. They occurred at relatively low frequencies in peripheral blood.

The CDR3 contains 18 residues. The trim removed 5 bases at V and 6 bases at J, leaving 13 bases unmatched. The germline V gene encodes CDR1 SGHAT and CDR2 FQNNGV. TCRdb reprocessed the 5' RACE reads with MiXCR, giving one entry per CDR3 protein. Here the sample spans around 890,000 distinct CDR3 sequences, about 11% being singletons. In this sample, this clonotype turned up a few times. Its antigen is undetermined. Sequencing input: blood, either unsorted or a sorted T cell fraction (not recorded which). The TCR comes from a male donor with ankylosing spondylitis. This chain joins TRBV11-2 and TRBJ2-2; TRBD1 aligns across 12 bases. The CDR3 nucleotides are TGTGCCAGCAGCCCCACCTGGGGACAGGGGGCGATCCCCGGGGAGCTGTTTTTT. Amino acids: CASSPTWGQGAIPGELFF.